Following are 20 T cell receptor beta chains from one sample sequenced in a study of T cells in tuberculosis. Produced via immunoSEQ multiplex PCR; TCRdb's table is partial and in-frame only. The sample yields approximately 30,000 clones, roughly 87% seen once. Time point: new active TB diagnosis, blood taken before or within 7 days of starting treatment. Sample: PBMCs, taken at tuberculosis diagnosis. These receptors came from an adult with tuberculosis.

The chain recombines TRBV10-3 with TRBJ1-5; no clear D. The CDR3 has 13 amino acids. V lost 0 bases to trimming and J lost 8 bases, with 8 bases between them. CDR1 is ENHRY and CDR2 is SYGVKD in the germline V gene. The CDR3 protein is CAISESIREPQHF. In DNA form, the CDR3 reads TGTGCCATCAGTGAGTCAATCCGGGAGCCCCAGCATTTT.

The rearrangement joins TRBV6-5 to TRBJ1-1; a weak D match, TRBD1 (6 bases). The ends were cut back, 4 bases at V and 3 bases at J, with 15 bases in the middle. Germline loops: CDR1 MNHEY, CDR2 SVGAGI. The CDR3 has 15 amino acids. The CDR3 DNA is TGTGCCAGCAGTTCGACAGGATCCCCGTACACTGAAGCTTTCTTT. Protein product: CASSSTGSPYTEAFF.

The V call is TRBV6-5, the J call TRBJ1-4, with D unclear. Germline loops: CDR1 MNHEY, CDR2 SVGAGI. V was trimmed by 5 bases and J by 8 bases, leaving 12 bases between them. The CDR3 has 13 amino acids. The CDR3 sequence: CASSPTSGEKLFF. CDR3 DNA sequence: TGTGCCAGCAGTCCCACCTCGGGGGAAAAACTGTTTTTT.

The chain carries TRBV27 and TRBJ2-7; 13 nucleotides align to TRBD2. The CDR3 covers 14 residues. V was pared by 2 bases and J by 10 bases, with 5 bases of the junction left unmatched. Germline V gives CDR1 MNHEY, CDR2 SMNVEV (reference sequence). The CDR3 region has the DNA TGTGCCAGCAGTTTACTGGGACTAGCGGGGATTCAGTACTTC. Its translation: CASSLLGLAGIQYF.

A single count supports this clone. This chain links TRBV5-1 with TRBJ2-3; D may be TRBD2 (5 bases). In germline, CDR1 is SGHRS, CDR2 YFSETQ. The germline V and J ends were trimmed by 0 bases and 6 bases, with 5 bases remaining between them. This CDR3 region has 12 residues. The chain's CDR3 is CASSLGGDTQYF. As DNA, the CDR3 is TGCGCCAGCAGCTTGGGCGGGGATACGCAGTATTTT.

The J gene is TRBJ2-7, the V gene TRBV28; weak D call: TRBD1 (5 bases). The CDR3 is 14 amino acids. The V and J ends lost 1 base and 4 bases respectively, with 11 bases between them. The germline V gene encodes CDR1 MDHEN and CDR2 SYDVKM. CDR3 DNA: TGTGCCAGCAGTTTATCAGGGCCCCTGTACGAGCAGTACTTC. This gives the protein CASSLSGPLYEQYF.

The chain joins TRBV6-1 to TRBJ2-5; 8 positions agree with TRBD2. V was clipped by 5 bases and J by 3 bases; unmatched bases: 8. CDR1 is MNHNS and CDR2 is SASEGT in the germline V gene. CDR3 length: 15 amino acids. The CDR3 nucleotides are TGTGCCAGCAGTATTGGGACTAGTGGGGAAGAGACCCAGTACTTC. Translation: CASSIGTSGEETQYF.

The rearrangement uses TRBV2 and TRBJ2-3; 15 bases are a match to TRBD2. This CDR3 comprises 17 residues. CDR1 and CDR2 from the germline V gene are SNHLY and FYNNEI. The J segment lost 3 bases and the V segment lost 11 bases, leaving 12 bases of the junction unmatched. The DNA for the CDR3 is TGTGCCGTAAAAGTAGGGACTAGCGGGGGGACAACAGATACGCAGTATTTT. Protein: CAVKVGTSGGTTDTQYF. Full variable domain (remainder filled in from reference TRBV2 and TRBJ2-3): EPEVTQTPSHQVTQMGQEVILRCVPISNHLYFYWYRQILGQKVEFLVSFYNNEISEKSEIFDDQFSVERPDGSNFTLKIRSTKLEDSAMYFCAVKVGTSGGTTDTQYFGPGTRLTVL.

The chain recombines TRBV2 with TRBJ2-7; possible D gene TRBD1, 5 bases. Trimming stripped 7 bases from V and 5 bases from J, with 15 bases between. There are 13 residues in the CDR3. CDR1 is SNHLY and CDR2 is FYNNEI in the germline V gene. This chain's CDR3 is CASTQGIRNEQYF. The CDR3 nucleotides are TGTGCCAGCACTCAGGGAATTAGAAACGAGCAGTACTTC.

The chain employs TRBV5-1 and TRBJ2-5; 8 bases fit TRBD1. Germline lookup yields CDR1 SGHRS and CDR2 YFSETQ. V shed 4 bases and J 0 bases; nucleotides not matched to a gene: 2. The CDR3 has 14 amino acids. This CDR3 reads CASSRGQDQETQYF. In nucleotides, the CDR3 is TGCGCCAGCAGCCGGGGACAGGACCAAGAGACCCAGTACTTC. The complete variable domain, with remaining parts taken from reference TRBV5-1 and TRBJ2-5, reads KAGVTQTPRYLIKTRGQQVTLSCSPISGHRSVSWYQQTPGQGLQFLFEYFSETQRNKGNFPGRFSGRQFSNSRSEMNVSTLELGDSALYLCASSRGQDQETQYFGPGTRLLVL.

V and J are TRBV9 and TRBJ1-2; D call uncertain. CDR3 length equals 16 residues. Trimming removed 0 bases at V and 8 bases at J, with 20 bases between. CDR1 is SGDLS and CDR2 is YYNGEE in the germline V gene. In DNA, the CDR3 is TGTGCCAGCAGCGTAGCGGACTATTCGGGCTCTGGGGGCTACACCTTC. It encodes CASSVADYSGSGGYTF.

The V and J genes are TRBV19 and TRBJ2-3, with D unresolved. The germline V gene encodes CDR1 LNHDA and CDR2 SQIVND (reference sequence). The ends were cut back, 6 bases at V and 4 bases at J, with 8 bases in the middle. The CDR3 contains 12 residues. The CDR3 protein is CASSNGPDTQYF. For the CDR3, the DNA is TGTGCCAGTAGCAACGGTCCAGATACGCAGTATTTT.

The chain couples TRBV19 to TRBJ2-1; 9 nucleotides agree with TRBD1. V lost 5 bases and J lost 11; bases outside the gene matches: 4. There are 12 residues in the CDR3. Germline CDR1 LNHDA, CDR2 SQIVND (reference sequence). CDR3 in DNA: TGTGCCAGTAGTCCCGGACAGGGGAAGCAGTTCTTC. This codes for CASSPGQGKQFF.

J is TRBJ2-7 and V is TRBV30; 11 bases line up with TRBD2. Trimming cost V 0 bases and J 6 bases; bases outside gene matches: 4. Germline CDR1 and CDR2: GTSNPN and SVGIG (reference sequence). This CDR3 is built from 14 residues. CDR3: CAWSVASGGFEQYF. The CDR3 nucleotides are TGTGCCTGGAGTGTAGCTAGCGGGGGGTTCGAGCAGTACTTC.

The DNA for the CDR3 is TGTGCCAGCAGCCTTCGACAGCTCTCCTACGAGCAGTACTTC. Translating gives CASSLRQLSYEQYF. V gene TRBV7-2 combines with J gene TRBJ2-7, with a possible D match to TRBD1 (5 bases). Germline assignment: CDR1 SGHTA and CDR2 FQGNSA. CDR3 length: 14 residues. Trimming stripped 5 bases from V and 0 bases from J, with 11 bases between.

Only a few counts were recorded for this clone. This chain links TRBV28 with TRBJ2-1, with 10 nucleotides matching TRBD1. The CDR3 contains 14 residues. With 4 bases clipped from V and 6 bases from J, the junction kept 3 bases outside the gene matches. Per germline, CDR1 MDHEN and CDR2 SYDVKM. This chain's CDR3 is CASSSGQGVNEQFF. The CDR3 DNA is TGTGCCAGCAGTTCCGGACAGGGGGTCAATGAGCAGTTCTTC.

The chain joins TRBV19 to TRBJ2-1; the D is unclear. The ends were cut back, 6 bases at V and 5 bases at J, with 11 bases in the middle. This CDR3 is 13 amino acids long. The germline CDR1 and CDR2 sequences are LNHDA and SQIVND (reference sequence). The CDR3 DNA reads TGTGCCAGTAGGACCGGAGCTAACAATGAGCAGTTCTTC. Translating gives CASRTGANNEQFF.

The chain joins TRBV5-1 to TRBJ2-1; TRBD2 matches at 12 bases. This CDR3 contains 19 residues. V shed 3 bases and J 3 bases; nucleotides not matched to a gene: 13. CDR1 and CDR2 (germline): SGHRS, YFSETQ. CDR3 amino acids: CASSSYFTSGGRIYNEQFF. Written as DNA, the CDR3 is TGCGCCAGCAGCTCCTACTTCACTAGCGGGGGGCGTATCTACAATGAGCAGTTCTTC. The complete variable domain, with remaining parts taken from reference TRBV5-1 and TRBJ2-1, reads KAGVTQTPRYLIKTRGQQVTLSCSPISGHRSVSWYQQTPGQGLQFLFEYFSETQRNKGNFPGRFSGRQFSNSRSEMNVSTLELGDSALYLCASSSYFTSGGRIYNEQFFGPGTRLTVL.

This chain joins TRBV2 and TRBJ1-5; D unresolved. The CDR3 sequence is 12 residues long. V was pared by 3 bases and J by 5 bases, with 5 bases between. In germline, CDR1 is SNHLY, CDR2 FYNNEI. The CDR3 region is CASSDSYQPQHF. The CDR3 bases are TGTGCCAGCAGTGACAGTTATCAGCCCCAGCATTTT. Full variable domain (outside the CDR3, taken from reference TRBV2 and TRBJ1-5): EPEVTQTPSHQVTQMGQEVILRCVPISNHLYFYWYRQILGQKVEFLVSFYNNEISEKSEIFDDQFSVERPDGSNFTLKIRSTKLEDSAMYFCASSDSYQPQHFGDGTRLSIL.

The rearrangement joins TRBV30 to TRBJ2-2, with 8 bases fitting TRBD1. V gave up 5 bases and J gave up 1 base; unmatched junction bases: 0. CDR1 GTSNPN and CDR2 SVGIG come from the germline V gene (reference sequence). This CDR3 is built from 13 residues. As DNA, the CDR3 is TGTGCCTGGGGACAGGGGAACACCGGGGAGCTGTTTTTT. This codes for CAWGQGNTGELFF.